This T cell receptor (beta chain) was recorded in a study of blood T cell repertoires in COVID-19. Study overall: Samples came from the United States, Italy and Spain, spanning acute and convalescent COVID-19.

As concerns this clone: Within the sample, other DNA sequences also encode this same CDR3.

The CDR3 runs 16 residues. Per germline, CDR1 SGDLS and CDR2 YYNGEE. V lost 2 bases and J lost 0; bases outside the gene matches: 5. Assay: immunoSEQ multiplex PCR; the TCRdb copy retains only in-frame clones and omits some. The table records some 76,000 clones, around nine tenths of them present only once. The V and J genes are TRBV9 and TRBJ2-1; 7 nucleotides align to TRBD2. The TCR was taken from a woman aged 18-29 years with acute or convalescent COVID-19. The sample comprised peripheral blood. The CDR3 region is CASSVAAGSSYNEQFF. The CDR3 region has the DNA TGTGCCAGCAGCGTGGCAGCGGGAAGCTCCTACAATGAGCAGTTCTTC.